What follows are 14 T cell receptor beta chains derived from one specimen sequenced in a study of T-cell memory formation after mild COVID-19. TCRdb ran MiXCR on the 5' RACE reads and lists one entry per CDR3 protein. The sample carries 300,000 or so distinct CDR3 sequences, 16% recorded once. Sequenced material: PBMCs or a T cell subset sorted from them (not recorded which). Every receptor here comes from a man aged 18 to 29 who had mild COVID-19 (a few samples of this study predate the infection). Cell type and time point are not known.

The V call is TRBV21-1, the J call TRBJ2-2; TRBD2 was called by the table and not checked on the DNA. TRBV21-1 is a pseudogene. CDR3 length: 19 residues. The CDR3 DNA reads TGTGCCAGCAGCCCTCGGGGTAGCGGGGGGGCATGTCGGACCGGGGAGCTGTTTTTT. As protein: CASSPRGSGGACRTGELFF.

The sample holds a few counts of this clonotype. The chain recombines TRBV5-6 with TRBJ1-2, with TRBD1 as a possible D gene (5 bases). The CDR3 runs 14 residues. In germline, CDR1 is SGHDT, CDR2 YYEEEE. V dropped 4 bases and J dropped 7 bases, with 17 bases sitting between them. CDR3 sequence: CASSPGPLGGGYTF. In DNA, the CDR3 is TGTGCCAGCAGCCCGGGGCCCTTAGGTGGTGGCTACACCTTC.

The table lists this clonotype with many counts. CDR3 sequence: CASSQEPRGSTGELFF. CDR3 DNA sequence: TGCGCCAGCAGCCAAGAGCCCAGGGGGAGCACCGGGGAGCTGTTTTTT. The genes are TRBV4-3 and TRBJ2-2; TRBD1 aligns across 7 bases. Germline CDR1 and CDR2: LGHNA and YSLEER. The CDR3 length is 16 residues. Trimming cost V 0 bases and J 4 bases; bases outside gene matches: 5.

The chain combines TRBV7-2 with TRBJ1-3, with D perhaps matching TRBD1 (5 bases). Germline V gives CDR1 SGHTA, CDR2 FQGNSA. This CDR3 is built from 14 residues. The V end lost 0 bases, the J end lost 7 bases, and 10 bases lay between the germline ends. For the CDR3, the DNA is TGTGCCAGCAGCTTAGCTGCAGGGACGAACACCATATATTTT. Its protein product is CASSLAAGTNTIYF.

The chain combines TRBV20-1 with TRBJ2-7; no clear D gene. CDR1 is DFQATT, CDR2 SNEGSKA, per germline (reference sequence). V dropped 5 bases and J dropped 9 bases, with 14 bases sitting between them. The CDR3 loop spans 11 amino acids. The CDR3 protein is CSAPRPTGQYF. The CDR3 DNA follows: TGCAGTGCTCCCCGTCCGACTGGGCAGTACTTC.

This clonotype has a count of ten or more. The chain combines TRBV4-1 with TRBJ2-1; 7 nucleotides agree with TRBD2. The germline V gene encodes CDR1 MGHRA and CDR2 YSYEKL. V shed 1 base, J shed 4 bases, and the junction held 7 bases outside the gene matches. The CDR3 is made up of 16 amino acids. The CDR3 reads CASSQATSGVYNEQFF. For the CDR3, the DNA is TGCGCCAGCAGCCAAGCTACCAGCGGGGTTTACAATGAGCAGTTCTTC.

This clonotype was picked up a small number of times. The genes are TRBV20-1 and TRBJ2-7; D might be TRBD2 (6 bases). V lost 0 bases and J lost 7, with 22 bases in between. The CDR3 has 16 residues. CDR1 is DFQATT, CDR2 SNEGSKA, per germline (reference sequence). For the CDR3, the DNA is TGCAGTGCTAGAGATGGCCAAGCGGGTCCGCTGGGGGAGCAGTACTTC. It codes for CSARDGQAGPLGEQYF.

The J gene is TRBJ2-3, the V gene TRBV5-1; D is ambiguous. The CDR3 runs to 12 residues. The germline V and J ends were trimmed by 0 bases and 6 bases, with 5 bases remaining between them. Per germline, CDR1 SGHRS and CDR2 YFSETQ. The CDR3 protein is CASSLVWDTQYF. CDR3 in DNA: TGCGCCAGCAGCTTGGTCTGGGATACGCAGTATTTT.

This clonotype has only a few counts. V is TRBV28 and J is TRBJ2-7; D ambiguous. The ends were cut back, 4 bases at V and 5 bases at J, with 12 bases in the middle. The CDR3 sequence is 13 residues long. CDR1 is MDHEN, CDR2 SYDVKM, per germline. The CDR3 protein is CASSSPPGDEQYV. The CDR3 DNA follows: TGTGCCAGCAGTTCCCCACCGGGCGACGAGCAGTACGTC.

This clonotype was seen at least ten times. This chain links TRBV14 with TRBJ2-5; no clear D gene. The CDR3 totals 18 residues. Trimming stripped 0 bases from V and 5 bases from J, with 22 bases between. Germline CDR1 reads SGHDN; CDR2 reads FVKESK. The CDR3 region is CASSQDPPGVAIVETQYF. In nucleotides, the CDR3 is TGTGCCAGCAGCCAAGACCCCCCTGGGGTAGCCATAGTGGAGACCCAGTACTTC.

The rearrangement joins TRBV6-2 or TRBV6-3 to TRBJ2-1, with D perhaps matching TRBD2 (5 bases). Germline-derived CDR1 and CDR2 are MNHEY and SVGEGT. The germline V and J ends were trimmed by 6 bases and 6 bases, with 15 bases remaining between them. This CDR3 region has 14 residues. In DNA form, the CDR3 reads TGTGCCAGCAGGGAGGTCGGGTCTGGCAATGAGCAGTTCTTC. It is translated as CASREVGSGNEQFF.

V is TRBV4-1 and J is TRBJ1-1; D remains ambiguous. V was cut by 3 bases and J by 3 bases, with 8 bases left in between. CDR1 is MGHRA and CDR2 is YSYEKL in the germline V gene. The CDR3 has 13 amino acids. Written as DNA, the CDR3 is TGCGCCAGCAGCCATCGGAGGGACACTGAAGCTTTCTTT. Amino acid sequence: CASSHRRDTEAFF.

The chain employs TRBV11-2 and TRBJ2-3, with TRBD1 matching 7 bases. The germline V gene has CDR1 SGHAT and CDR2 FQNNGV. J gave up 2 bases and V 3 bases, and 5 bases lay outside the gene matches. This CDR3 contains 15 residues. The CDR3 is CASSLGDSYTDTQYF. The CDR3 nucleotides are TGTGCCAGCAGCTTGGGGGACAGTTACACAGATACGCAGTATTTT.

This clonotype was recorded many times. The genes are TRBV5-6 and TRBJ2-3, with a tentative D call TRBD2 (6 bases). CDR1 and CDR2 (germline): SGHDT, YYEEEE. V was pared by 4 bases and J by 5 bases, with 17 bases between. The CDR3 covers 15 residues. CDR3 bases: TGTGCCAGCAGCGTCGGCGGGAACCGGATAGATACGCAGTATTTT. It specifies CASSVGGNRIDTQYF.